Listed below are T cell receptor beta chains from one sample, sequenced in a study of T cell responses to AZD1222 COVID-19 vaccine. The data were produced by immunoSEQ multiplex PCR, yet TCRdb's version contains in-frame clones alone and is incomplete. The table has 140,000 to 150,000 clones, about 92% seen once; the top ten hold roughly 3.3%. This specimen was peripheral blood, taken 28 days after the second AZD1222 dose. Receptors originate from an adult who received the AZD1222 COVID-19 vaccine. Both conserved end residues are trimmed from each CDR3. Clone size is not always given. Where it is, it says once, few, many or a class for expanded clones.

clone_size j_call v_call cdr3_length cdr3_aa
NA TRBJ2-1 TRBV12-5 14 ASAPGGGDSYNEQF
NA TRBJ2-7 TRBV12-3/TRBV12-4 11 ASSLAGSYEQY
NA TRBJ2-3 TRBV9 11 ASSAGGADTQY
NA TRBJ2-5 TRBV28 11 ASDRGGPETQY
once TRBJ2-5 TRBV7-2 14 ASSGRTSGAQETQY
NA TRBJ1-1 TRBV7-2 13 ASSLAGTPSPVAF
NA TRBJ1-3 TRBV4-1 14 ASSPSEVLSGNTIY
NA TRBJ2-1 TRBV4-2 14 ASSQDWPSGSVEQF
NA TRBJ2-7 TRBV7-2 14 ASSARTSGSTEEQY
NA TRBJ1-3 TRBV28 11 ATTGRGRNTIY
once TRBJ1-1 TRBV28 13 ASSLSGYGNTEAF
NA TRBJ2-7 TRBV6-5 11 ASSYRQREEQY
NA TRBJ2-1 TRBV18 10 ASSPRENEQF
NA TRBJ2-2 TRBV5-4 13 ASSLQSSNTGELF
NA TRBJ1-5 TRBV19 12 ASSLQHRYQPQH
NA TRBJ1-2 TRBV4-1 12 ASSQTEADYGYT
NA TRBJ1-3 TRBV6-5 13 ASSYSVNSGNTIY
NA TRBJ2-7 TRBV19 13 ASSIRPGGAYEQY
NA TRBJ2-7 TRBV19 13 ASSKERGVSYEQY
few TRBJ1-3 TRBV5-4 15 ASSGGSGRFSGNTIY
NA TRBJ1-1 TRBV15 11 ATSRDGLTEAF
NA TRBJ2-7 TRBV5-4 13 ASSLEGGRASEQY
NA TRBJ2-5 TRBV2 9 ASKTFETQY
NA TRBJ1-1 TRBV28 11 ASSSGGRPEAF
NA TRBJ2-1 TRBV6-2/TRBV6-3 16 ASSLTSGRASSYNEQF
few TRBJ2-1 TRBV6-5 11 ASFSGGYNEQF
NA TRBJ1-1 TRBV25-1 10 ASRPFSGEAF
once TRBJ2-7 TRBV4-3 11 ASSQDSPEEQY
few TRBJ1-5 TRBV5-1 13 ASSLGPGNNQPQH
NA TRBJ1-6 TRBV7-2 14 ASRLTGGNSNSPLH
NA TRBJ1-1 TRBV28 9 ASSWELEAF
NA TRBJ1-1 TRBV19 11 ASSPRGPTEAF
NA TRBJ1-5 TRBV6-5 14 ASSYSAFGDNQPQH
NA TRBJ1-1 TRBV9 12 ASSPRQGGTEAF
NA TRBJ2-2 TRBV18 11 ASSPTDAGELF
once TRBJ2-1 TRBV18 13 ASSPGQGLYNEQF
NA TRBJ1-1 TRBV6-5 9 ASRRSAEAF
NA TRBJ2-7 TRBV4-3 13 ASSQIPGTPYEQY
NA TRBJ2-1 TRBV6-2/TRBV6-3 13 ASSYGGGIYNEQF
once TRBJ2-2 TRBV18 13 ASSPRTADTGELF
NA TRBJ2-3 TRBV30 14 AWSVGLAGAADTQY